This is a list of T cell receptor beta chains from one sample in a study of cytomegalovirus exposure and HLA in healthy donors. Produced via immunoSEQ multiplex PCR; TCRdb's table is partial and in-frame only. This table has 200,000 to 250,000 clones, approximately 81% appearing once. The sequencing sample was made of PBMCs. Source of these receptors: a human donor in good health. Each CDR3 is given with its conserved first and last residue. The order of the fields is J gene, clone size, V gene, D gene, CDR3 protein, CDR3 DNA. The D gene is left open where the match is weak. The size entry is marked missing in some rows and otherwise reads once, few, many or a size class.

TRBJ1-1 NA TRBV29-1 NA CSVRRELGTEAFF TGCAGCGTTCGGAGGGAACTAGGCACTGAAGCTTTCTTT
TRBJ2-1 NA TRBV6-5 TRBD2 CATAPSGRAYNEQFF TGTGCCACCGCCCCGAGCGGGAGGGCCTACAATGAGCAGTTCTTC
TRBJ2-1 NA TRBV7-6 TRBD2 CASSKGLADYNEQFF TGTGCCAGCAGCAAAGGACTAGCGGACTACAATGAGCAGTTCTTC
TRBJ2-7 NA TRBV5-1 TRBD1 CASTGQGTYEQYF TGCGCCAGCACAGGACAGGGGACCTACGAGCAGTACTTC
TRBJ2-2 NA TRBV7-8 TRBD1 CASSAQGAVTGELFF TGTGCCAGCAGCGCACAGGGGGCGGTCACCGGGGAGCTGTTTTTT
TRBJ1-2 NA TRBV19 NA CASSMSSGGYTF TGTGCCAGTAGTATGTCCAGTGGTGGCTACACCTTC
TRBJ2-7 NA TRBV5-1 TRBD1 CASSPQGMGLEQYF TGCGCCAGCAGCCCACAGGGGATGGGTCTCGAGCAGTACTTC
TRBJ1-1 NA TRBV6-5 NA CASSEALSSAFF TGTGCCAGCAGTGAAGCTTTATCTTCAGCTTTCTTT
TRBJ2-3 few TRBV5-4 TRBD1 CASSYRGGDTQYF TGTGCCAGCAGCTACAGGGGTGGGGATACGCAGTATTTT
TRBJ2-7 NA TRBV29-1 TRBD2 CSVPGLAPYEQYF TGCAGCGTCCCTGGACTAGCGCCCTACGAGCAGTACTTC
TRBJ1-4 NA TRBV28 NA CASSSPTGPFNEKLFF TGTGCCAGCAGTTCTCCCACAGGTCCCTTTAATGAAAAACTGTTTTTT
TRBJ2-2 NA TRBV7-3 NA CASSLSLNTGELFF TGTGCCAGCAGCTTGAGCCTTAACACCGGGGAGCTGTTTTTT
TRBJ2-1 once TRBV9 TRBD2 CASRLGTSDYNEQFF TGTGCCAGCAGGCTCGGGACTAGCGATTACAATGAGCAGTTCTTC
TRBJ2-4 NA TRBV4-3 NA CASSQEYLVGIQYF TGCGCCAGCAGCCAAGAATATCTAGTAGGCATTCAGTACTTC
TRBJ1-5 few TRBV27 NA CASTVAQPQHF TGTGCCAGCACCGTGGCCCAGCCCCAGCATTTT
TRBJ2-3 few TRBV28 TRBD1 CASSLIGTGASDTQYF TGTGCCAGCAGTTTAATCGGGACAGGGGCGTCGGATACGCAGTATTTT
TRBJ1-1 NA TRBV28 TRBD1 CASSTPSTGVTEAFF TGTGCCAGCAGTACACCTTCGACAGGGGTCACTGAAGCTTTCTTT
TRBJ2-3 once TRBV2 NA CASTQGDTQYF TGTGCCAGCACCCAGGGGGATACGCAGTATTTT
TRBJ1-2 NA TRBV4-1 TRBD1 CASSQLVPGQGANYGYTF TGCGCCAGCAGCCAATTGGTACCCGGACAGGGGGCAAACTATGGCTACACCTTC
TRBJ2-5 NA TRBV5-1 TRBD1 CASSPRGNQETQYF TGCGCCAGCAGCCCCAGGGGGAATCAAGAGACCCAGTACTTC
TRBJ1-4 NA TRBV30 NA CAWSVIFDEKLFF TGTGCCTGGAGTGTAATATTTGATGAAAAACTGTTTTTT
TRBJ2-3 NA TRBV4-1 TRBD2 CASSQVLAGGSTDTQYF TGCGCCAGCAGCCAAGTTCTAGCGGGAGGGAGCACAGATACGCAGTATTTT
TRBJ2-7 NA TRBV9 TRBD2 CASSTSGTRNIYEQYF TGTGCCAGCAGCACTTCCGGGACTAGGAATATCTACGAGCAGTACTTC
TRBJ1-1 NA TRBV2 NA CASSATRARGTEAFF TGTGCCAGCAGTGCCACAAGGGCCCGGGGCACTGAAGCTTTCTTT
TRBJ1-4 NA TRBV7-9 NA CASSLDGNSATNEKLFF TGTGCCAGCAGCTTAGACGGTAATTCTGCAACTAATGAAAAACTGTTTTTT
TRBJ2-2 NA TRBV9 NA CASSEGTENTGELFF TGTGCCAGCAGCGAGGGGACTGAGAACACCGGGGAGCTGTTTTTT
TRBJ2-5 NA TRBV29-1 TRBD1 CSVGRNGQEETQYF TGCAGCGTTGGTCGGAATGGACAGGAAGAGACCCAGTACTTC
TRBJ1-1 NA TRBV2 TRBD1 CASSFRGQGANTEAFF TGTGCCAGCAGTTTCAGGGGACAGGGGGCTAACACTGAAGCTTTCTTT
TRBJ2-3 NA TRBV5-4 NA CASSLIQVRELLTDTQYF TGTGCCAGCAGCTTAATACAAGTCCGGGAACTACTCACAGATACGCAGTATTTT
TRBJ1-2 NA TRBV14 TRBD1 CASSRDSNYGYTF TGTGCCAGCAGCCGGGACAGTAACTATGGCTACACCTTC
TRBJ2-2 NA TRBV7-3 NA CASSPAGTGELFF TGTGCCAGCAGCCCAGCCGGGACCGGGGAGCTGTTTTTT
TRBJ2-1 NA TRBV28 NA CASRTTGLDEQFF TGTGCCAGCAGGACTACAGGGCTTGATGAGCAGTTCTTC
TRBJ2-5 NA TRBV4-1 TRBD2 CASSRLAGVETQYF TGCGCCAGCAGCCGGTTAGCGGGAGTAGAGACCCAGTACTTC
TRBJ2-5 NA TRBV6-6 NA CASSSIPSEETQYF TGTGCCAGCAGTTCCATCCCGAGTGAAGAGACCCAGTACTTC
TRBJ2-1 NA TRBV4-2 NA CASSHPSVSYNEQFF TGTGCCAGCAGCCATCCCAGCGTCTCCTACAATGAGCAGTTCTTC
TRBJ2-4 NA TRBV6-6 TRBD2 CASRTAGVDIQYF TGTGCCAGCAGGACAGCGGGAGTAGACATTCAGTACTTC
TRBJ2-7 few TRBV18 TRBD2 CASSPPSIAGYYEQYF TGTGCCAGCTCACCGCCTTCAATAGCGGGGTACTACGAGCAGTACTTC
TRBJ2-3 NA TRBV6-6 NA CASSYSGGSSTDTQYF TGTGCCAGCAGTTACTCGGGCGGGTCGAGCACAGATACGCAGTATTTT
TRBJ2-7 NA TRBV4-1 NA CASSQTPEGFPYEQYF TGCGCCAGCAGCCAAACGCCCGAGGGCTTCCCCTACGAGCAGTACTTC